A selection of T cell receptor beta chains follows, all from one sample in a study of T cell changes during pregnancy in multiple sclerosis. The assay was immunoSEQ multiplex PCR, and TCRdb's table has in-frame clones only and misses some. The repertoire has over 70,000 clones, about 92% of them found once; the top ten carry less than 3%. The specimen comprised peripheral blood, sampled in the third trimester of pregnancy. These receptor sequences come from a female donor in good health, enrolled as a control in a pregnancy study. Both conserved end residues are part of each CDR3. Fields, in order: V gene, CDR3 length, J gene, clone size, CDR3 protein. Part of the rows lack a size; the others show once, few, many or a class for expanded clones.

>TRBV5-4|14|TRBJ1-2|-
CASTLGGGVVGYTF
>TRBV18|14|TRBJ2-7|-
CASSPRTGEWAQYF
>TRBV5-1|15|TRBJ2-1|-
CASSTSSGGATEQFF
>TRBV5-4|13|TRBJ1-2|-
CASSIDSPHGYTF
>TRBV18|18|TRBJ1-6|-
CASSLSPPGQGKHSPLHF
>TRBV11-2|18|TRBJ2-6|-
CASSLAPGPSSGANVLTF
>TRBV5-1|15|TRBJ1-4|-
CASSAQQGVNEKLFF
>TRBV15|14|TRBJ2-7|once
CATSPRQGLGEQYF
>TRBV7-3|18|TRBJ2-1|-
CASSLTTSGDSSYNEQFF
>TRBV28|12|TRBJ2-7|once
CASSFGSRLGVF
>TRBV27|16|TRBJ2-3|-
CASSWLTGVSTDTQYF
>TRBV28|14|TRBJ1-1|-
CASSLETMNTEAFF
>TRBV6-4|13|TRBJ2-1|-
CASSTGVENEQFF
>TRBV11-2|16|TRBJ2-5|-
CASSLDQRGGSKTQYF
>TRBV6-1|15|TRBJ2-1|once
CASGSASNGVNEQFF
>TRBV19|13|TRBJ2-7|-
CASWDRILDEQYF
>TRBV11-3|17|TRBJ2-7|-
CASSSGQGPQASYEQYF
>TRBV10-3|11|TRBJ1-1|few
CAITTGGEAFF
>TRBV15|12|TRBJ1-2|once
CATESGTVGYTF
>TRBV21-1|16|TRBJ1-5|few
CASSQGGGYSNQPQHF
>TRBV27|16|TRBJ2-2|-
CASREGLLLTTGELFF
>TRBV5-6|17|TRBJ2-5|-
CASSLRLAERRGETQYF
>TRBV7-2|15|TRBJ1-1|-
CASSQTGTGDTEAFF
>TRBV2|14|TRBJ1-3|-
CASRKGDLRNTIYF
>TRBV4-1|13|TRBJ2-3|-
CASSQRTGDRQYF
>TRBV11-2|16|TRBJ1-1|-
CASSLGLGRKNTEAFF
>TRBV6-6|15|TRBJ2-3|-
CASSYTNYRADTQYF
>TRBV25-1|13|TRBJ1-2|-
CASSDYDNYGYTF
>TRBV5-5|18|TRBJ2-3|-
CASSLMTSGSRGTDTQYF
>TRBV30|11|TRBJ2-5|-
CAWAGEKTQYF
>TRBV11-2|17|TRBJ2-6|-
CASSLERGYSGANVLTF
>TRBV27|14|TRBJ2-3|-
CASSVLGRADTQYF
>TRBV7-9|17|TRBJ2-7|-
CASSPFEGMAGVYEQYF
>TRBV7-2|14|TRBJ2-7|-
CASSPSVATYEQYF
>TRBV10-2|17|TRBJ2-3|-
CASSESDQGGATDTQYF
>TRBV19|13|TRBJ2-3|-
CASRSLSTDTQYF
>TRBV28|15|TRBJ2-5|-
CASSLGAYYRETQYF
>TRBV5-1|9|TRBJ1-6|-
CASSPSLYF
>TRBV2|12|TRBJ2-1|-
CARLARGNEQFF
>TRBV28|16|TRBJ2-7|-
CASSTRQGEAPLEQYF
>TRBV5-1|13|TRBJ2-3|-
CASDEQGPDTQYF